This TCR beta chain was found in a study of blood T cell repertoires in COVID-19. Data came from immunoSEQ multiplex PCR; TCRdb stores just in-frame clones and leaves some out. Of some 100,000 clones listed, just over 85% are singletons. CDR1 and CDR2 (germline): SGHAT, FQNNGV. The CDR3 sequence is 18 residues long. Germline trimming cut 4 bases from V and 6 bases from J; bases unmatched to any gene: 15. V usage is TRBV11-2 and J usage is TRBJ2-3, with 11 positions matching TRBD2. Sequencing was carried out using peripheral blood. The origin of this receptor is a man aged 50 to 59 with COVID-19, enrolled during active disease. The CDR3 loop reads CASSSGWLAGGTRDTQYF. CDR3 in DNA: TGTGCCAGCAGCTCGGGGTGGCTAGCGGGGGGAACGAGGGATACGCAGTATTTT.